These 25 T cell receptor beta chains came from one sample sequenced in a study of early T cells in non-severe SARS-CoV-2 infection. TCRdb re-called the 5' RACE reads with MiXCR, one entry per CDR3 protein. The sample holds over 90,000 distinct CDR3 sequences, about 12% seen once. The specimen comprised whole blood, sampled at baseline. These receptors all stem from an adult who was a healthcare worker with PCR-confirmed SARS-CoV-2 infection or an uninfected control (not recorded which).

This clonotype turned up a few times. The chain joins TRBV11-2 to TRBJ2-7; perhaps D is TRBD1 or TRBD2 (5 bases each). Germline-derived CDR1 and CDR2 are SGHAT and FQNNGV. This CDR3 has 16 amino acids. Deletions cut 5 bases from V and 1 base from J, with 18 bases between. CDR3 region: CASSDRRQGGSYEQYF. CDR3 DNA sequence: TGTGCCAGCAGCGACCGGAGGCAGGGTGGATCCTACGAGCAGTACTTC.

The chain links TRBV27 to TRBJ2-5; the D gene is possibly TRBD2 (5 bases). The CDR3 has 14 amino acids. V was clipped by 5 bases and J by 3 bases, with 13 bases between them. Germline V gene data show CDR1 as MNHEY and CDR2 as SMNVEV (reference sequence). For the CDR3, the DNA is TGTGCCAGCAGTCACCGACTATTGGAAGAGACCCAGTACTTC. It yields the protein CASSHRLLEETQYF.

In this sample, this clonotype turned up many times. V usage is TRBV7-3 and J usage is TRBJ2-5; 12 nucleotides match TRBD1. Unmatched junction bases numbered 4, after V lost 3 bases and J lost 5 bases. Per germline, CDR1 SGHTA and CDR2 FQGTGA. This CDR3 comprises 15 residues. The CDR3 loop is CASSLGQGAKETQYF. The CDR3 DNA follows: TGTGCCAGCAGCTTGGGACAGGGGGCGAAGGAGACCCAGTACTTC.

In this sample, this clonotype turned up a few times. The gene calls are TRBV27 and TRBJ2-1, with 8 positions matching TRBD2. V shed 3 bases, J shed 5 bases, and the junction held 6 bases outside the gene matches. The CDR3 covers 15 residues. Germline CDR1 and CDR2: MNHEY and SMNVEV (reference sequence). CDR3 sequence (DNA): TGTGCCAGCAGTTTCATCGGGAGGGGTAACAATGAGCAGTTCTTC. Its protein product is CASSFIGRGNNEQFF.

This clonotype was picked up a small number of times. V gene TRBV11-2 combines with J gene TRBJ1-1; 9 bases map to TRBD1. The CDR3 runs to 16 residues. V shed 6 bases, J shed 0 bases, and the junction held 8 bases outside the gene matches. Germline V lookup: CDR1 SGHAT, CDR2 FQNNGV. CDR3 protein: CASSSHRGPLNTEAFF. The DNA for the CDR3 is TGTGCCAGCAGTAGCCACAGGGGGCCCTTGAACACTGAAGCTTTCTTT.

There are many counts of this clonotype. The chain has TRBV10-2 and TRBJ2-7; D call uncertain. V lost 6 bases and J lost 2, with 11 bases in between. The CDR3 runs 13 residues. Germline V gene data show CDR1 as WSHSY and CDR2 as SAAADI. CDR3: CASRGTATYEQYF. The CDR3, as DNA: TGCGCCAGCAGAGGAACGGCAACCTACGAGCAGTACTTC.

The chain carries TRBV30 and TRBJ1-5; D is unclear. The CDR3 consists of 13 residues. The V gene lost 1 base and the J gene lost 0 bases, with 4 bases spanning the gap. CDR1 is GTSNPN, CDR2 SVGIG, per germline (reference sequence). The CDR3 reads CAWSADSNQPQHF. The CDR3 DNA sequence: TGTGCCTGGAGTGCTGATAGCAATCAGCCCCAGCATTTT. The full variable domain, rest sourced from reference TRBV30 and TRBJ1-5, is SQTIHQWPATLVQPVGSPLSLECTVEGTSNPNLYWYRQAAGRGLQLLFYSVGIGQISSEVPQNLSASRPQDRQFILSSKKLLLSDSGFYLCAWSADSNQPQHFGDGTRLSIL.

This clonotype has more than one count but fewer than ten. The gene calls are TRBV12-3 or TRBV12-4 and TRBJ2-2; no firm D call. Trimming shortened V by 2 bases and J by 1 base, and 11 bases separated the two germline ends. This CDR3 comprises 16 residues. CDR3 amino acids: CASSLRRRVNTGELFF. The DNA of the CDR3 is TGTGCCAGCAGTTTAAGGCGAAGGGTGAACACCGGGGAGCTGTTTTTT.

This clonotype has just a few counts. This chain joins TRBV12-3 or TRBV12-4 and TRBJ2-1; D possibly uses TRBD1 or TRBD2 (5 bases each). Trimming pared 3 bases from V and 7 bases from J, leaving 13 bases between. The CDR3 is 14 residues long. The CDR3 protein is CASSLTGAQNEQFF. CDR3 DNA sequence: TGTGCCAGCAGTTTGACCGGGGCCCAGAATGAGCAGTTCTTC.

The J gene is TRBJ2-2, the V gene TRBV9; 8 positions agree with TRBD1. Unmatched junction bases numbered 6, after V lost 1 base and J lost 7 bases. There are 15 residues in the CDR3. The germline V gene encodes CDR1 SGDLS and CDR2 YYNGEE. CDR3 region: CASSVFRTGNGELFF. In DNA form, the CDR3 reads TGTGCCAGCAGCGTATTCCGGACAGGGAACGGGGAGCTGTTTTTT.

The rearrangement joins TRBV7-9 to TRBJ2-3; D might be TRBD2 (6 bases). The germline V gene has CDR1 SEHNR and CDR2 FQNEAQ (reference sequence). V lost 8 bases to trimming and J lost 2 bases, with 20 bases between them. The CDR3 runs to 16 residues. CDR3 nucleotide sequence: TGTGCCAGCGGTTTGGGGCATGGGGGACTCACAGATACGCAGTATTTT. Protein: CASGLGHGGLTDTQYF.

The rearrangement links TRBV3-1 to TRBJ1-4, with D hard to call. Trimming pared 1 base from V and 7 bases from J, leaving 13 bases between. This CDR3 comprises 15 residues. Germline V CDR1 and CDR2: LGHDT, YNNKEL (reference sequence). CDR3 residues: CASSQGEGVFEKLFF. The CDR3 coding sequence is TGTGCCAGCAGCCAAGGGGAAGGAGTTTTTGAAAAACTGTTTTTT.

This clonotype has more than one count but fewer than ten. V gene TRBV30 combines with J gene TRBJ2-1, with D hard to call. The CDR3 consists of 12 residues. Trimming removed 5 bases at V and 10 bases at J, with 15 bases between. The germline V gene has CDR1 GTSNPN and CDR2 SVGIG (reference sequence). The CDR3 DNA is TGTGCCTGGGCGTACGGACGGTCGGAGCAGTTCTTC. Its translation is CAWAYGRSEQFF. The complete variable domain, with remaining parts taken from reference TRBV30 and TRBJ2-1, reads SQTIHQWPATLVQPVGSPLSLECTVEGTSNPNLYWYRQAAGRGLQLLFYSVGIGQISSEVPQNLSASRPQDRQFILSSKKLLLSDSGFYLCAWAYGRSEQFFGPGTRLTVL.

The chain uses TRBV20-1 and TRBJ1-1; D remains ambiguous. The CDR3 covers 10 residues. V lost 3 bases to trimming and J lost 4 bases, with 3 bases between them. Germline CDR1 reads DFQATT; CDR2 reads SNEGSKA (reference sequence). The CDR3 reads CSASPTEAFF. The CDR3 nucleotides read TGCAGTGCTAGCCCCACTGAAGCTTTCTTT.

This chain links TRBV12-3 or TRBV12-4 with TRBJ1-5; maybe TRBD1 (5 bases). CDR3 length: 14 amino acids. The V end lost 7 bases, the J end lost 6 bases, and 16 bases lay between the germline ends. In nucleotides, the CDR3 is TGTGCCAGCAACTTGGGGGGAGTGGGTCAGCCCCAGCATTTT. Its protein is CASNLGGVGQPQHF.

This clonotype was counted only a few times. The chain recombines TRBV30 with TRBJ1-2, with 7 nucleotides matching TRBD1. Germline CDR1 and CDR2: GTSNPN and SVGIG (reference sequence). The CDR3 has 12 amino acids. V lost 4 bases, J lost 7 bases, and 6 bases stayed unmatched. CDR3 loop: CAWTPTGFGYTF. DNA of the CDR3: TGTGCCTGGACCCCGACAGGGTTTGGCTACACCTTC.

The CDR3 coding sequence is TGCGCCAGCCGTCCTAGCGGCGACGTCGGGGAGACCCAGTACTTC. Its translation is CASRPSGDVGETQYF. The chain couples TRBV5-1 to TRBJ2-5; 7 bases line up with TRBD2. Trimming cost V 7 bases and J 5 bases; bases outside gene matches: 14. CDR1 and CDR2 from the germline V gene are SGHRS and YFSETQ. CDR3 length equals 15 residues.

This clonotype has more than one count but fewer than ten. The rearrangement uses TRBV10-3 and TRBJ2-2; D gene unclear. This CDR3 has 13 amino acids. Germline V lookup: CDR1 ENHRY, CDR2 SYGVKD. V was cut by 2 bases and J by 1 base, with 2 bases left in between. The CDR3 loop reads CAISEKNTGELFF. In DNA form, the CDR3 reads TGTGCCATCAGTGAGAAGAACACCGGGGAGCTGTTTTTT.

The chain's CDR3 is CASSLARVAGFSYNEQFF. For the CDR3, the DNA is TGCGCCAGCAGCTTGGCCCGGGTAGCGGGATTCTCCTACAATGAGCAGTTCTTC. The chain uses TRBV5-1 and TRBJ2-1; 8 positions match TRBD2. CDR1 and CDR2 (germline): SGHRS, YFSETQ. The CDR3 spans 18 residues. J gave up 0 bases and V 0 bases, and 8 bases lay outside the gene matches.

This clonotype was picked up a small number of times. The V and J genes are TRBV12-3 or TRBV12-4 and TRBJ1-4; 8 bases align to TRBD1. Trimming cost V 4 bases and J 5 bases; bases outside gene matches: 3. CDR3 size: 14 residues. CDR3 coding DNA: TGTGCCAGCAGTTCCGCAGGGGGCAATGAAAAACTGTTTTTT. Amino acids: CASSSAGGNEKLFF.

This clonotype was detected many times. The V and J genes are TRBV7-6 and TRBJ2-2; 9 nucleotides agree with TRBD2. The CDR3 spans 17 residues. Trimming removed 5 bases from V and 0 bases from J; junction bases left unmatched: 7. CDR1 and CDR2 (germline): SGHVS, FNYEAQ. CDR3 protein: CASSLIPSGANTGELFF. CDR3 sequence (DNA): TGTGCCAGCAGCCTGATACCTAGCGGGGCGAACACCGGGGAGCTGTTTTTT.

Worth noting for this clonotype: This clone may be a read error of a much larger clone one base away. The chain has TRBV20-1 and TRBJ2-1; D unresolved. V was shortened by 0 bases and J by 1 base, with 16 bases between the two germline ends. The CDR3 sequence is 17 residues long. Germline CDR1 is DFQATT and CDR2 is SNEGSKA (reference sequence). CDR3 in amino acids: CSARDQFTGASYNEQFF. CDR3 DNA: TGCAGTGCTAGAGATCAGTTCACGGGTGCTTCCTACAATGAGCAGTTCTTC.

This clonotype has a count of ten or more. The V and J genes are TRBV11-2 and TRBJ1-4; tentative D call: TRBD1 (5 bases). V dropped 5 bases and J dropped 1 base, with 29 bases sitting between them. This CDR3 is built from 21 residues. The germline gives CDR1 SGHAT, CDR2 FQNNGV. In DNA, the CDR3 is TGTGCCAGCAGCACCCACACTAACGGACAACGCCCAAGAAAAACTAATGAAAAACTGTTTTTT. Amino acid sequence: CASSTHTNGQRPRKTNEKLFF.

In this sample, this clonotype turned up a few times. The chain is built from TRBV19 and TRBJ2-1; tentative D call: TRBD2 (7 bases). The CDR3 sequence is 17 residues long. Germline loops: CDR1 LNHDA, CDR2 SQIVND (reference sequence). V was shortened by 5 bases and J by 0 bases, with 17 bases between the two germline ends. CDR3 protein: CASSGFGGRGSYNEQFF. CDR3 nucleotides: TGTGCCAGTAGTGGCTTCGGGGGGCGCGGCTCCTACAATGAGCAGTTCTTC.

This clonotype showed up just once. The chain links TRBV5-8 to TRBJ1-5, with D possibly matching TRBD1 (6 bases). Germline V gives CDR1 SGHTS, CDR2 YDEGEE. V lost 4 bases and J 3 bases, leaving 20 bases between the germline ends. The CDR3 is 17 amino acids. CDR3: CASSRTQGFVANQPQHF. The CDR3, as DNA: TGTGCCAGCAGCAGGACACAGGGATTTGTTGCCAATCAGCCCCAGCATTTT.